Listed below are T cell receptor beta chains from one sample, sequenced in a study of blood T cells in healthy people across ages. TCRdb analysed the 5' RACE reads with MiXCR anew, one entry per CDR3 protein. This sample has roughly 680,000 distinct CDR3 sequences; 45% to 50% occur once, and the top ten carry around 32%. Sequencing was done on a sample of blood. Receptors were obtained from a woman aged 60-70 years in good health. Both conserved end residues are trimmed from each CDR3.

V: TRBV5-1
J: TRBJ2-5
CDR3: ASSPRTSGMDEQY

V: TRBV12-3/TRBV12-4
J: TRBJ1-1
CDR3: ASSSAEWVAEAF

V: TRBV10-3
J: TRBJ1-1
CDR3: AISTGNEAF

V: TRBV9
J: TRBJ2-5
CDR3: ASSVSPAGGETQY

V: TRBV20-1
J: TRBJ1-2
CDR3: SARKGRDGYT

V: TRBV28
J: TRBJ2-3
CDR3: ASETGQSTDTQY

V: TRBV28
J: TRBJ1-2
CDR3: ASSSIGDSRGGYT

V: TRBV24-1
J: TRBJ2-5
CDR3: ATSDSSGRQETQY

V: TRBV5-1
J: TRBJ1-5
CDR3: ASSSRGLINQPQH

V: TRBV11-2
J: TRBJ2-1
CDR3: ASSLEVRLAGYNEQF

V: TRBV6-2/TRBV6-3
J: TRBJ1-6
CDR3: ASSHYGTGASGSPLH

V: TRBV29-1
J: TRBJ2-5
CDR3: SVSLTGEQY

V: TRBV2
J: TRBJ2-7
CDR3: ASTGGQGNEQY

V: TRBV29-1
J: TRBJ1-2
CDR3: SVEEDQGGNDGYT

V: TRBV20-1
J: TRBJ2-3
CDR3: SALWTGVVDTQY

V: TRBV4-3
J: TRBJ1-2
CDR3: ASSQAPRGDYGYT

V: TRBV29-1
J: -
CDR3: SVTGTGAYNEQY

V: TRBV29-1
J: TRBJ2-1
CDR3: SVRGRATLEQF

V: TRBV28
J: TRBJ2-2
CDR3: ASRPDLGELF

V: TRBV10-3
J: TRBJ2-1
CDR3: AISERKQVDNEQF

V: TRBV28
J: -
CDR3: ASSLGGQGSNEQY

V: TRBV20-1
J: -
CDR3: SARVPDSYEQY